A selection of T cell receptor beta chains follows, all from one sample in a study of CD8 T cells in ankylosing spondylitis. TCRdb analysed the 5' RACE reads with MiXCR anew, one entry per CDR3 protein. The data show about 140,000 distinct CDR3 sequences, roughly 31% seen once. The sequenced material came from synovial fluid, either unsorted or a sorted T cell fraction (not recorded which). The receptor set was obtained from a male donor with ankylosing spondylitis. Both conserved end residues are trimmed from each CDR3. Part of the rows lack a size; the others show once, few, many or a class for expanded clones.

clone_size: many
v_call: TRBV12-3/TRBV12-4
j_call: TRBJ2-7
cdr3_aa: ASSPDSGRYEQY

clone_size: few
v_call: TRBV19
j_call: TRBJ1-6
cdr3_aa: AIPGQRSYNSPLH

clone_size: few
v_call: TRBV12-3/TRBV12-4
j_call: TRBJ1-4
cdr3_aa: ASSPMVGSEKLF

clone_size: .
v_call: TRBV11-2
j_call: TRBJ2-3
cdr3_aa: ASSLDWSGGTDTQY

clone_size: .
v_call: TRBV10-3
j_call: TRBJ1-2
cdr3_aa: AISPLVGGVANYGYT

clone_size: .
v_call: TRBV7-9
j_call: TRBJ1-5
cdr3_aa: ASSWNSNQPQH

clone_size: few
v_call: TRBV11-3
j_call: TRBJ1-6
cdr3_aa: ASRGNSPLH

clone_size: .
v_call: TRBV5-6
j_call: TRBJ2-2
cdr3_aa: ASSAETGVVTGELF

clone_size: many
v_call: TRBV4-2
j_call: TRBJ1-2
cdr3_aa: ASSQVDVGGYT

clone_size: .
v_call: TRBV7-8
j_call: TRBJ2-7
cdr3_aa: ASVQGTSYEQY

clone_size: many
v_call: TRBV7-2
j_call: TRBJ2-7
cdr3_aa: ASSPMPASYEQY

clone_size: few
v_call: TRBV15
j_call: TRBJ2-1
cdr3_aa: ATSILSAGQGGSYNEQF

clone_size: .
v_call: TRBV2
j_call: TRBJ1-1
cdr3_aa: ASSEGQGEMNTEAF

clone_size: .
v_call: TRBV28
j_call: TRBJ1-4
cdr3_aa: ASTAGGTDNEKLF

clone_size: .
v_call: TRBV24-1
j_call: TRBJ2-1
cdr3_aa: ATSLTGLAGATGEQF

clone_size: many
v_call: TRBV12-3/TRBV12-4
j_call: TRBJ2-7
cdr3_aa: ASSLTGTGSFEQY

clone_size: many
v_call: TRBV19
j_call: TRBJ2-1
cdr3_aa: ASSSGEGTIHEQF

clone_size: .
v_call: TRBV5-1
j_call: TRBJ1-4
cdr3_aa: ASRSDSTNEKLF

clone_size: .
v_call: TRBV30
j_call: TRBJ2-2
cdr3_aa: AGATGVTGELF

clone_size: .
v_call: TRBV5-5
j_call: TRBJ2-2
cdr3_aa: ASSPRARGSDTGELF

clone_size: .
v_call: TRBV20-1
j_call: TRBJ1-1
cdr3_aa: SASQAGGGTEAF

clone_size: many
v_call: TRBV5-1
j_call: TRBJ1-1
cdr3_aa: ASSLVAAGMGMNTEAF

clone_size: .
v_call: TRBV10-3
j_call: TRBJ2-3
cdr3_aa: AISAALEDTQY

clone_size: .
v_call: TRBV7-9
j_call: TRBJ2-1
cdr3_aa: ASSLGTGPSYNEQF

clone_size: once
v_call: TRBV5-1
j_call: TRBJ2-7
cdr3_aa: ASSSWTGPYEQY

clone_size: .
v_call: TRBV7-3
j_call: TRBJ2-3
cdr3_aa: ASGRGGISTDTQY

clone_size: few
v_call: TRBV3-1
j_call: TRBJ2-7
cdr3_aa: ASSQGLGNNEQY

clone_size: .
v_call: TRBV5-1
j_call: TRBJ1-2
cdr3_aa: ASSRDGGDYGYT

clone_size: .
v_call: TRBV20-1
j_call: TRBJ1-2
cdr3_aa: SARDSLRDNSGYT

clone_size: .
v_call: TRBV20-1
j_call: TRBJ2-4
cdr3_aa: SARQGVPKNIQY

clone_size: medium-sized
v_call: TRBV14
j_call: TRBJ2-5
cdr3_aa: ASIPAGWQETQY

clone_size: .
v_call: TRBV20-1
j_call: TRBJ2-7
cdr3_aa: SAGPGAPSYEQY

clone_size: .
v_call: TRBV2
j_call: TRBJ1-6
cdr3_aa: ASKRNDYNSPLH

clone_size: .
v_call: TRBV2
j_call: TRBJ2-2
cdr3_aa: ASSEARLSYTGELF

clone_size: .
v_call: TRBV10-3
j_call: TRBJ2-5
cdr3_aa: AISEGGQETQY

clone_size: few
v_call: TRBV12-3/TRBV12-4
j_call: TRBJ1-2
cdr3_aa: ASSKWTGNYGYT

clone_size: .
v_call: TRBV3-1
j_call: TRBJ2-1
cdr3_aa: ASSQVGEQF

clone_size: .
v_call: TRBV9
j_call: TRBJ1-1
cdr3_aa: ASSPRQGGKNTEAF

clone_size: .
v_call: TRBV6-5
j_call: TRBJ2-3
cdr3_aa: ASSSSGTRTDTQY

clone_size: many
v_call: TRBV24-1
j_call: TRBJ2-1
cdr3_aa: ATSDYAGGSYNEQF

clone_size: many
v_call: TRBV20-1
j_call: TRBJ2-7
cdr3_aa: SASSPGRDYEQY

clone_size: .
v_call: TRBV24-1
j_call: TRBJ2-1
cdr3_aa: ATSDPGRSPLEGSYNEQF

clone_size: .
v_call: TRBV4-3
j_call: TRBJ1-4
cdr3_aa: ASRAAVNEKLF

clone_size: .
v_call: TRBV28
j_call: TRBJ2-7
cdr3_aa: ASTPGTVSYEQY

clone_size: .
v_call: TRBV11-1
j_call: TRBJ2-7
cdr3_aa: ASSLALSWTGGYEQY

clone_size: .
v_call: TRBV2
j_call: TRBJ2-1
cdr3_aa: ASREGPWLF